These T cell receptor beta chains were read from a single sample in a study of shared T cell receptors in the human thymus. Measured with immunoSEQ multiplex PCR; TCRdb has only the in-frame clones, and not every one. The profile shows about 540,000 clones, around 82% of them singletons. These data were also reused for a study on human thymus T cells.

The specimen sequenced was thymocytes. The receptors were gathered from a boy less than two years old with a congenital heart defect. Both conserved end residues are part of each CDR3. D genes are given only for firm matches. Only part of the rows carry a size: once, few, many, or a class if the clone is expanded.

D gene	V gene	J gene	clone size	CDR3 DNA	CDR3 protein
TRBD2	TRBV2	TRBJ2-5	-	TGTGCCAGCGGGAGACTAGCGGTCTCGAGGGAGACCCAGTACTTC	CASGRLAVSRETQYF
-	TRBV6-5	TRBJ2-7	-	TGTGCCAGCAGCCGCGGGTTCTCCTACGAGCAGTACTTC	CASSRGFSYEQYF
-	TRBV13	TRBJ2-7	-	TGTGCCAGCAGCTTAGAGGTCAGGCCGATCAAGGGGGCCTACGAGCAGTACTTC	CASSLEVRPIKGAYEQYF
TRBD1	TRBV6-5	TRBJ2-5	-	TGTGCCAGCAGGCCAGGGGACAGGGCTGAGACCCAGTACTTC	CASRPGDRAETQYF
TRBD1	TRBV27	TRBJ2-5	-	TGTGCCAGCAGTCCCCGACAGGGGTGGGAGACCCAGTACTTC	CASSPRQGWETQYF
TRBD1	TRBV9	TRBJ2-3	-	TGTGCCAGCAGCGCCCCCGGGACAGGCTCCACAGATACGCAGTATTTT	CASSAPGTGSTDTQYF
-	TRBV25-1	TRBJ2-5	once	TGTGCCAGCAGTGCCGCAGGGTCCCAAGAGACCCAGTACTTC	CASSAAGSQETQYF
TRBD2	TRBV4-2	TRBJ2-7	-	TGTGCCAGCAGCCAGGTGGGACTAGCCCAAACCACCTACGAGCAGTACTTC	CASSQVGLAQTTYEQYF
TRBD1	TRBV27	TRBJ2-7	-	TGTGCCAGCAGAGGACATGGGACAGGGGAGTCGGAGTACTTC	CASRGHGTGESEYF
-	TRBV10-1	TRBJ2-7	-	TGCGCCAGCAGTGACAGGACTGGCGAGCAGTACTTC	CASSDRTGEQYF
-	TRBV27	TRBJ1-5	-	TGTGCCAGCAGTTTATCGGGGGCTCGGGGCAATCAGCCCCAGCATTTT	CASSLSGARGNQPQHF